This T cell receptor beta chain is drawn from a study of control samples from healthy donors and cancer patients. This clone turned up a few times. Data came from immunoSEQ multiplex PCR; TCRdb stores just in-frame clones and leaves some out. The sample includes around 110,000 clones, roughly 93% of them seen just once. The CDR3 runs 18 residues. The germline CDR1 and CDR2 sequences are SGHAT and FQNNGV. The V and J ends lost 2 bases and 1 base, in that order; junction bases with no gene match: 6. The chain couples TRBV11-2 to TRBJ1-6; 9 bases are shared with TRBD1. Input material: blood. The TCR comes from a man in his thirties or forties in good health. The CDR3 coding sequence is TGTGCCAGCAGCTTAATACAGGGGGCAGGATCCTATAATTCACCCCTCCACTTT. This encodes CASSLIQGAGSYNSPLHF.